The entry that follows covers one T cell receptor beta chain sequence. This sample is part of a study of T cells expressing NK-cell markers. No DNA is given; TCRdb re-called the 5' RACE reads and lists each CDR3 protein once. Its table records roughly 420,000 distinct CDR3 sequences. CDR3 size: 15 residues. CDR1 is MNHEY, CDR2 SMNVEV, per germline (reference sequence). The chain recombines TRBV27 with TRBJ2-2. This TCR was recovered from a woman aged 18-69 years in good health. Material: blood T cells: a sorted CD56 or NKG2C T cell subset, CD4+ or CD8+ T cells, or bulk PBMC T cells (not recorded which). This CDR3 is CASSFVVGWTGELFF.